Below are 22 T cell receptor beta chains sequenced from a single sample in a study of blood T cell repertoires in COVID-19. The method was immunoSEQ multiplex PCR; TCRdb's version includes in-frame clones alone and lacks a portion of them. The sample carries some 68,000 clones, about 79% recorded once. Sequencing was carried out using peripheral blood. The receptors derive from a man between 65 and 85 years old with acute or convalescent COVID-19.

This chain links TRBV29-1 with TRBJ1-1; D unresolved. Trimming removed 7 bases at V and 4 bases at J, with 13 bases between. There are 12 residues in the CDR3. Germline CDR1 is SQVTM and CDR2 is ANQGSEA. The DNA for the CDR3 is TGCAGCGCCGCAGGATTAAGCACTGAAGCTTTCTTT. Its translation is CSAAGLSTEAFF.

This clone was detected once. The CDR3 coding sequence is TGTGCCAGCAGCTTTGGGTGGGCGGGGGGCTACAATGAGCAGTTCTTC. It specifies CASSFGWAGGYNEQFF. The J gene is TRBJ2-1, the V gene TRBV7-9; 8 bases fit TRBD2. J was trimmed by 3 bases and V by 3 bases; bases with no gene match: 7. The CDR3 consists of 16 residues. CDR1 SEHNR and CDR2 FQNEAQ come from the germline V gene (reference sequence).

This chain links TRBV5-1 with TRBJ1-1; 8 bases map to TRBD1. The germline V gene encodes CDR1 SGHRS and CDR2 YFSETQ. This CDR3 is built from 16 residues. After removal of 6 bases from V and 1 base from J, the junction contained 11 bases not matched to a gene. CDR3 DNA: TGCGCCAGCAATGAAAGGACAGGGAAGGAGAACACTGAAGCTTTCTTT. It specifies CASNERTGKENTEAFF.

The V and J genes are TRBV5-1 and TRBJ2-3; D perhaps matches TRBD2 (5 bases). V lost 0 bases to trimming and J lost 6 bases, with 11 bases between them. The CDR3 has 14 amino acids. Germline values: CDR1 SGHRS, CDR2 YFSETQ. For the CDR3, the DNA is TGCGCCAGCAGCTTGGGGACGGGGTTGGATACGCAGTATTTT. It codes for CASSLGTGLDTQYF. The entire variable domain, with the rest obtained from reference TRBV5-1 and TRBJ2-3, is as follows: KAGVTQTPRYLIKTRGQQVTLSCSPISGHRSVSWYQQTPGQGLQFLFEYFSETQRNKGNFPGRFSGRQFSNSRSEMNVSTLELGDSALYLCASSLGTGLDTQYFGPGTRLTVL.

The chain is built from TRBV7-2 and TRBJ2-7; 14 positions agree with TRBD2. The V segment lost 2 bases and the J segment 3 bases; nucleotides outside the gene matches: 12. The CDR3 loop spans 19 amino acids. The germline gives CDR1 SGHTA, CDR2 FQGNSA. As DNA, the CDR3 is TGTGCCAGCAGCTTATGGGTACCGGGACTAGCGGGAGCCCACTACGAGCAGTACTTC. Translated, it gives CASSLWVPGLAGAHYEQYF.

This sequence joins TRBV6-5 and TRBJ2-7; D gene uncertain. The ends were cut back, 1 base at V and 2 bases at J, with 12 bases in the middle. CDR1 MNHEY and CDR2 SVGAGI come from the germline V gene. The CDR3 extends over 15 amino acids. In DNA, the CDR3 is TGTGCCAGCAGTTACTACAGCCTACAACCCTACGAGCAGTACTTC. Its protein is CASSYYSLQPYEQYF.

This clone came up once. The chain has TRBV18 and TRBJ2-5; D is unclear. Trimming shortened V by 3 bases and J by 4 bases, and 12 bases separated the two germline ends. CDR1 and CDR2 (germline): KGHSH, LQKENI. This CDR3 region has 14 residues. In nucleotides, the CDR3 is TGTGCCAGCTCACCGATCGGTCCGGGAGAGACCCAGTACTTC. Protein product: CASSPIGPGETQYF.

Turning to this clone: One end of the junction is discordant with germline, which a read error may explain. The chain employs TRBV7-8 and TRBJ2-1; tentative D call: TRBD2 (5 bases). From germline, CDR1 is SGHVS and CDR2 FQNEAQ. The CDR3 length is 15 residues. CDR3 DNA sequence: TGTGCCAGCAACTTAGGAGGAAGCACCTACAATGAGCAGTTCTTC. This encodes CASNLGGSTYNEQFF.

This sequence joins TRBV29-1 and TRBJ1-1, with no clear D. CDR1 is SQVTM and CDR2 is ANQGSEA in the germline V gene. Trimming left V 5 bases short and J 0 bases short, with 10 bases between. The CDR3 length is 13 residues. DNA of the CDR3: TGCAGCGTTCTAAGCGGAGTGAACACTGAAGCTTTCTTT. It translates to CSVLSGVNTEAFF.

The V gene is TRBV29-1, the J gene TRBJ2-6, with a tentative D call TRBD2 (6 bases). The V gene lost 0 bases and the J gene lost 0 bases, with 6 bases spanning the gap. Germline CDR1 is SQVTM and CDR2 is ANQGSEA. This CDR3 region has 15 residues. The CDR3 DNA reads as TGCAGCGTTGAAGACGGGAGCTCTGGGGCCAACGTCCTGACTTTC. Translated: CSVEDGSSGANVLTF.

V is TRBV18 and J is TRBJ2-7, with TRBD2 matching 7 bases. Trimming cost V 3 bases and J 0 bases; bases outside gene matches: 5. The CDR3 is 15 amino acids. CDR1 and CDR2 from the germline V gene are KGHSH and LQKENI. The CDR3 sequence is CASSPPSGTSYEQYF. DNA for the CDR3: TGTGCCAGCTCACCGCCCAGCGGGACCTCCTACGAGCAGTACTTC.

The chain carries TRBV28 and TRBJ2-1; D possibly corresponds to TRBD2 (6 bases). Germline V gene lookup returns CDR1 MDHEN and CDR2 SYDVKM. The V end lost 5 bases, the J end lost 0 bases, and 14 bases lay between the germline ends. CDR3 size: 16 residues. The CDR3 DNA reads as TGTGCCAGCAGTCTTTGGACTATTAGCTCCTACAATGAGCAGTTCTTC. This sequence encodes CASSLWTISSYNEQFF.

V usage is TRBV24-1 and J usage is TRBJ2-3; D perhaps matches TRBD2 (6 bases). From germline, CDR1 is KGHDR and CDR2 SFDVKD. The V end lost 4 bases, the J end lost 5 bases, and 21 bases lay between the germline ends. There are 17 residues in the CDR3. In DNA, the CDR3 is TGTGCCACCAGTGAACCGGGGCTCCCCGAAGCGGGAGATACGCAGTATTTT. This translates into CATSEPGLPEAGDTQYF.

The CDR3 DNA reads TGTGCCAGCTCACCCGCGGGACAGGGGAACCTCGAGCAGTACTTC. Translated, it gives CASSPAGQGNLEQYF. The chain employs TRBV18 and TRBJ2-7; 10 bases align to TRBD1. The CDR3 is 15 residues long. The V gene end was trimmed by 3 bases and the J gene end by 6 bases; junction bases not matched to a gene: 8. Germline CDR1 KGHSH, CDR2 LQKENI. Full variable domain (missing parts from reference TRBV18 and TRBJ2-7): NAGVMQNPRHLVRRRGQEARLRCSPMKGHSHVYWYRQLPEEGLKFMVYLQKENIIDESGMPKERFSAEFPKEGPSILRIQQVVRGDSAAYFCASSPAGQGNLEQYFGPGTRLTVT.

This chain joins TRBV10-3 and TRBJ1-2; 10 bases are a match to TRBD1. CDR1 is ENHRY, CDR2 SYGVKD, per germline. The CDR3 runs 14 residues. V shed 2 bases and J 6 bases; nucleotides not matched to a gene: 3. The CDR3 nucleotides read TGTGCCATCAGTGAGACCGGGACAGGGGATGGCTACACCTTC. Amino acid sequence: CAISETGTGDGYTF.

CDR3 coding DNA: TGTGCCAGCAGCCAAGGACGGGTTGGTCATGAGCAGTTCTTC. Protein product: CASSQGRVGHEQFF. The rearrangement uses TRBV3-1 (or the pseudogene TRBV3-2) and TRBJ2-1; D gene ambiguous. Germline-derived CDR1 and CDR2 are LGHDT and YNNKEL (reference sequence). Trimming removed 1 base from V and 8 bases from J, with 12 bases in between. There are 14 residues in the CDR3.

The rearrangement joins TRBV11-3 to TRBJ1-2; TRBD1 might be the D (5 bases). The V end lost 0 bases, the J end lost 7 bases, and 15 bases lay between the germline ends. There are 15 residues in the CDR3. Germline lookup yields CDR1 SGHNT and CDR2 YENEEA. The CDR3 region is CASSLDLPRVAGYTF. DNA of the CDR3: TGTGCCAGCAGCTTAGATCTACCCAGGGTGGCTGGCTACACCTTC. Full variable domain (rest looked up from reference TRBV11-3 and TRBJ1-2): EAGVVQSPRYKIIEKKQPVAFWCNPISGHNTLYWYLQNLGQGPELLIRYENEEAVDDSQLPKDRFSAERLKGVDSTLKIQPAELGDSAVYLCASSLDLPRVAGYTFGSGTRLTVV.

The chain joins TRBV3-1 (or the pseudogene TRBV3-2) to TRBJ2-5, with 10 bases lining up with TRBD2. CDR3 length: 16 residues. The junction had 5 bases not matched to a gene; V was cut back by 3 bases and J by 1 base. Germline CDR1 LGHDT, CDR2 YNNKEL (reference sequence). For the CDR3, the DNA is TGTGCCAGCAGCCATGGGGGACTAGCGATCCAAGAGACCCAGTACTTC. This translates into CASSHGGLAIQETQYF.

This clone was detected only a few times. This chain joins TRBV4-1 and TRBJ2-5, with 9 nucleotides matching TRBD2. Losses at the gene ends were 0 bases for V and 5 bases for J; bases not matched to a gene: 7. Germline V gives CDR1 MGHRA, CDR2 YSYEKL. The length of the CDR3 is 16 residues. The CDR3 DNA sequence: TGCGCCAGCAGCCAAGATAGGCGGGAGGGCTGGGAGACCCAGTACTTC. Translating it yields CASSQDRREGWETQYF.

The J gene is TRBJ2-2, the V gene TRBV6-1; TRBD2 agrees at 7 bases. The CDR3 totals 15 residues. CDR1 MNHNS and CDR2 SASEGT come from the germline V gene. Trimming at V came to 1 base and at J to 1 base, leaving 0 bases not matched to a gene. CDR3 sequence (DNA): TGTGCCAGCAGTGAAGGCGGGGGGAACACCGGGGAGCTGTTTTTT. Translated: CASSEGGGNTGELFF.

The rearrangement uses TRBV9 and TRBJ2-2, with TRBD2 identical over 8 bases. Germline V gives CDR1 SGDLS, CDR2 YYNGEE. Trimming at V came to 1 base and at J to 7 bases, leaving 9 bases not matched to a gene. This CDR3 is 16 amino acids long. The CDR3 here is CASSVSHGRALGELFF. Here the CDR3 DNA reads TGTGCCAGCAGCGTATCCCACGGGAGGGCCCTCGGGGAGCTGTTTTTT.

J is TRBJ1-3 and V is TRBV2, with TRBD1 as a possible D gene (5 bases). Between the trimmed V and J ends, which lost 8 bases and 4 bases, there was a span of 18 bases. There are 15 residues in the CDR3. Germline CDR1 is SNHLY and CDR2 is FYNNEI. CDR3 loop: CASRGGVNIGNTIYF. CDR3 nucleotides: TGTGCCAGCCGCGGGGGGGTTAACATCGGAAACACCATATATTTT.